This is a list of T cell receptor beta chains from one sample in a study of human thymus T cells. Assay used: immunoSEQ multiplex PCR; TCRdb lists only in-frame clones, some missing. The sample lists some 50,000 clones; more than 85% were seen once. The source material was blood. The receptors derive from a girl less than two years old with a congenital heart defect but otherwise immunologically healthy. CDR3s include the opening cysteine and the closing phenylalanine or tryptophan. D genes are given only for firm matches. Size tells how often a clone was seen (once, few, many) or the class of an expanded clone, and some rows leave it out.

size: .; D: TRBD1; V: TRBV6-1; J: TRBJ2-2; DNA: TGTGCCAGCAGTAGGACAGGCTACCGGGGGGAGCTGTTTTTT; CDR3: CASSRTGYRGELFF
size: .; D: TRBD2; V: TRBV7-6; J: TRBJ2-7; DNA: TGTGCCAGCAGCCCCACGACTAGCGGGGGCTACGAGCAGTACTTC; CDR3: CASSPTTSGGYEQYF
size: .; D: .; V: TRBV5-1; J: TRBJ1-1; DNA: TGCGCCAGCAGCTTGATCGGATGGAACACTGAAGCTTTCTTT; CDR3: CASSLIGWNTEAFF
size: .; D: .; V: TRBV10-2; J: TRBJ1-4; DNA: TGCGCCAGCAAGGCCAGGGCGGAGGAAAAACTGTTTTTT; CDR3: CASKARAEEKLFF
size: .; D: TRBD1; V: TRBV6-6; J: TRBJ1-2; DNA: TGTGCCAGCCACCCGGACAGGGGGTCTGGCTACACCTTC; CDR3: CASHPDRGSGYTF
size: .; D: .; V: TRBV30; J: TRBJ2-1; DNA: TGTGCCTGGACCCGACCCCAGTACAATGAGCAGTTCTTC; CDR3: CAWTRPQYNEQFF
size: .; D: .; V: TRBV13; J: TRBJ2-1; DNA: TGTGCCAGCAGCCCTGACAGAAATGAGCAGTTCTTC; CDR3: CASSPDRNEQFF
size: .; D: TRBD2; V: TRBV4-1; J: TRBJ2-3; DNA: TGCGCCAGCACCCCCAGACTAGCGGCTCTCACAGATACGCAGTATTTT; CDR3: CASTPRLAALTDTQYF
size: .; D: .; V: TRBV1; J: TRBJ1-5; DNA: TGCACCAGCAGCCAAGATGCGGGCCAGCCCCAGCATTTT; CDR3: CTSSQDAGQPQHF
size: .; D: .; V: TRBV19; J: TRBJ2-3; DNA: TGTGCCAGTAGGCCGGGACAACGCACAGATACGCAGTATTTT; CDR3: CASRPGQRTDTQYF
size: .; D: .; V: TRBV7-2; J: TRBJ2-7; DNA: TGTGCCAGCAGCTTTGAGGGGTTTGGAAGTTACGAGCAGTACTTC; CDR3: CASSFEGFGSYEQYF
size: .; D: TRBD1; V: TRBV27; J: TRBJ1-1; DNA: TGTGCCAGCAGGGTAACAGGGGGCCACACTGAAGCTTTCTTT; CDR3: CASRVTGGHTEAFF
size: .; D: TRBD1; V: TRBV4-3; J: TRBJ2-1; DNA: TGCGCCAGCAGCGGACGGGACAGGGGGCTCAATGAGCAGTTCTTC; CDR3: CASSGRDRGLNEQFF
size: .; D: .; V: TRBV18; J: TRBJ2-3; DNA: TGTGCCAGCTCACCTTGGACGGCTTCTAGCACAGATACGCAGTATTTT; CDR3: CASSPWTASSTDTQYF
size: .; D: .; V: TRBV4-3; J: TRBJ2-7; DNA: TGCGCCAGCAGCCAGACTAGCTCCTACGAGCAGTACTTC; CDR3: CASSQTSSYEQYF
size: .; D: TRBD2; V: TRBV19; J: TRBJ2-7; DNA: TGTGCCAGTAAAAACATAGCGGGAGGTACCTACGAGCAGTACTTC; CDR3: CASKNIAGGTYEQYF
size: once; D: .; V: TRBV19; J: TRBJ1-1; DNA: TGTGCCAGTAGTATAGGGCCACGGAACACTGAAGCTTTCTTT; CDR3: CASSIGPRNTEAFF
size: .; D: TRBD2; V: TRBV5-4; J: TRBJ2-1; DNA: TGTGCCAGCAGCTCAGGGGATTCTAGCGGGAGGGGAGGCGAGCAGTTCTTC; CDR3: CASSSGDSSGRGGEQFF
size: .; D: .; V: TRBV29-1; J: TRBJ2-7; DNA: TGCAGCGTTGGGTGGGGGCCTTACGAGCAGTACTTC; CDR3: CSVGWGPYEQYF
size: .; D: TRBD1; V: TRBV27; J: TRBJ1-5; DNA: TGTGCCAGCAGCCCCGGTCCGAGACAGGGGGAGAATCAGCCCCAGCATTTT; CDR3: CASSPGPRQGENQPQHF
size: .; D: .; V: TRBV7-9; J: TRBJ2-3; DNA: TGTGCCAGCAGCTCGCTCACAGGGGATACGCAGTATTTT; CDR3: CASSSLTGDTQYF
size: .; D: .; V: TRBV4-3; J: TRBJ2-7; DNA: TGCGCCAGCAGCCAAACCCAGCTAGCGAACGAGCAGTACTTC; CDR3: CASSQTQLANEQYF
size: .; D: .; V: TRBV7-3; J: TRBJ2-7; DNA: TGTGCCAGCAGCTCGTACCCGGGACTCCCCTACGAGCAGTACTTC; CDR3: CASSSYPGLPYEQYF
size: .; D: .; V: TRBV20-1; J: TRBJ2-1; DNA: TGCAGTGCTGCCCTCTGGGAGGAGCAGTTCTTC; CDR3: CSAALWEEQFF
size: .; D: .; V: TRBV6-5; J: TRBJ2-1; DNA: TGTGCCAGCAGTCGAATTGGCTCCTACAATGAGCAGTTCTTC; CDR3: CASSRIGSYNEQFF
size: .; D: TRBD1; V: TRBV27; J: TRBJ1-3; DNA: TGTGCCAGCAGTCCGGACAGGCCCCGCTCTGGAAACACCATATATTTT; CDR3: CASSPDRPRSGNTIYF
size: .; D: .; V: TRBV18; J: TRBJ2-7; DNA: TGTGCCAGCTCACCAAGAGCAGACGGCTACGAGCAGTACTTC; CDR3: CASSPRADGYEQYF
size: .; D: TRBD1; V: TRBV4-3; J: TRBJ2-7; DNA: TGCGCCAGCAGCCAAGGGACAGGGGGCCCCTACGAGCAGTACTTC; CDR3: CASSQGTGGPYEQYF
size: .; D: TRBD2; V: TRBV19; J: TRBJ2-3; DNA: TGTGCCAGTAGTAGAGGCGGGAGATCTACAGATACGCAGTATTTT; CDR3: CASSRGGRSTDTQYF
size: .; D: .; V: TRBV10-3; J: TRBJ2-1; DNA: TGTGCCATCAGTGAGGTGGACAATGAGCAGTTCTTC; CDR3: CAISEVDNEQFF
size: .; D: .; V: TRBV29-1; J: TRBJ1-2; DNA: TGCAGCGTCCCGGAGGGGGGTGGCTACACCTTC; CDR3: CSVPEGGGYTF
size: .; D: .; V: TRBV6-5; J: TRBJ2-3; DNA: TGTGCCAGCAGTTACGGGAGGCTAGATACGCAGTATTTT; CDR3: CASSYGRLDTQYF
size: .; D: TRBD2; V: TRBV7-2; J: TRBJ2-7; DNA: TGTGCCAGCAGCCCGCGACTAGCGTACTCCTACGAGCAGTACTTC; CDR3: CASSPRLAYSYEQYF
size: .; D: TRBD2; V: TRBV5-4; J: TRBJ2-1; DNA: TGTGCCAGCAGCCATTTGCCGGGACTAGGAACAATGAAGCAGTTCTTC; CDR3: CASSHLPGLGTMKQFF
size: .; D: .; V: TRBV7-9; J: TRBJ2-6; DNA: TGTGCCAGCAGCCCAGATAGGGGCAGCTCTGGGGCCAACGTCCTGACTTTC; CDR3: CASSPDRGSSGANVLTF
size: .; D: .; V: TRBV7-9; J: TRBJ2-5; DNA: TGTGCCAGCAGCCTACAAGGGTCGGGGACCCAGTACTTC; CDR3: CASSLQGSGTQYF
size: .; D: .; V: TRBV5-1; J: TRBJ1-3; DNA: TGCGCCAGCAGCTTGAGCTTCAGGTCCGTCTCTGGAAACACCATATATTTT; CDR3: CASSLSFRSVSGNTIYF